This TCR beta chain was sequenced during a study of T-cell reconstitution after alpha-beta-depleted transplantation in children. CDR1 and CDR2 (germline): MDHEN, SYDVKM. This CDR3 has 14 residues. The germline V and J ends were trimmed by 5 bases and 2 bases, with 11 bases remaining between them. Using unique molecular identifiers, the investigators prepared the TCRbeta library. TCRdb re-derived calls from the PCR reads in MiXCR, one entry per CDR3 protein. The data show 300,000 to 350,000 distinct CDR3 sequences, 16% seen once. Findings and caveats of the study: The study traced high day-60 TCRbeta diversity in some patients to surviving recipient T cells and thymic progenitors. The main origin of T-cell counts and diversity one year after transplant was newly produced T cells. Where alpha-beta T cells came from about two months after transplant was reportedly several hundred expanded graft clones.

This clonotype occurred many times. Its matching antigen is unknown. The chain recombines TRBV28 with TRBJ2-3, with a tentative D call TRBD1 (6 bases). The sequences come from PBMCs, mostly from graft donor cells, collected 360 days after TCRalphabeta/CD19-depleted stem cell transplant. This receptor was obtained from a male patient aged 2 to 9 who had a stem cell transplant for acute lymphoblastic leukemia, so the T cells may come from the graft donor. This CDR3 reads CASSHGQLTDTQYF. The CDR3, as DNA: TGTGCCAGCAGTCACGGACAGCTCACAGATACGCAGTATTTT.